The text below deals with one TCR beta chain. A few counts support this clone. Its antigen is still unknown. No quality values exist for individual bases; no much larger clone is one base distant. This sample was taken from a study of T cells in localized non-small cell lung cancer (dated by TCRdb to between 2020 and 2021). A note on the overall study: T cell repertoires of 200 to 300 early-stage NSCLC patients were analyzed, with tumors being compared against uninvolved tumor-adjacent lungs. All 240 or so NSCLC patients in the cohort were treatment-naive and had localized lung tumors that were resected. Of the NSCLC patients, approximately 130 were male and roughly 100 were female, and the mean age was approximately 66 years.

Points the paper makes about the study in general: A median of roughly 60 of the top 100 tumor clones turned up in the paired uninvolved adjacent lung, and roughly 30 of those clones also ranked among the top 100 of that same adjacent lung. Uninvolved tumor-adjacent lung showed the highest T cell clonality, higher than tumor, which suggests more focused antigenic responses in the uninvolved tumor-adjacent lung. Longer overall survival was associated with higher blood T cell density, whereas shorter survival was associated with higher adjacent-lung clonality. Multi-region tumor sequencing was not performed, so intratumor heterogeneity could not be excluded. Because the study design was exploratory, TCR variables were selected using unadjusted p-values without false-discovery rate correction.

At diagnosis, peripheral blood, uninvolved tumor-adjacent lung and tumor were collected and stored as a combination of fresh-frozen and FFPE material. For TCR repertoire profiling, blood samples were analyzed in the form of peripheral blood mononuclear cells. TCR beta CDR3 regions were sequenced from DNA using the immunoSEQ Assay. Concerning the study's data processing: To compute T cell density, TCR beta template counts were normalized to usable DNA, which was estimated by amplifying housekeeping genes. Richness was estimated with the preseqR package, extrapolating to 400,000 templates for PBMC samples and 120,000 templates for tissue samples. Clonality was calculated as one minus Pielou's evenness. To identify tissue-enriched TCRs, differential abundance testing was run on productive amino-acid clonotypes with a minimum total count of 5 and an alpha of 0.1. The Jaccard Index and the Morisita Overlap Index were used to measure repertoire overlap between compartments. GLIPH clustered TCR beta CDR3s with public tetramer-defined viral CDR3s; viral motifs required at least three viral sequences plus V-gene enrichment. Imported from immuneACCESS, the table was reduced by TCRdb to in-frame sequences with V and J called. These copies leave out some clones; in studies compared against another copy, an unresolved V gene accounts for under half, and the cause of the remainder is not known. The DNA gave D and trimming, while V, J and clone size come from that table. Here the sample has about 24,000 clones; 80% to 85% occur a single time. Roughly 4.8% of the sample is held by the ten biggest clonotypes.

The material sequenced was PBMCs, taken before any cancer treatment. This clonotype was obtained from a man between 35 and 75 years old with stage II lung adenocarcinoma.

The base sequence is TGTGCCAGCAGCTCCGCGACAGCCTTTAGTTCTGGAAACACCATATATTTT. Translated, this gives CASSSATAFSSGNTIYF. The chain is made from TRBV7-9 and TRBJ1-3; a tentative D call is TRBD1 (5 bases match). The CDR3 spans 17 residues, from the cysteine through the phenylalanine. The CDR3 DNA has 51 bases and is translated from base 1. For CDR1 and CDR2, the germline V gene (reference sequence) lists SEHNR and FQNEAQ. V is pared back by 4 bases and J by 1 base, with 17 bases lying between the germline termini.